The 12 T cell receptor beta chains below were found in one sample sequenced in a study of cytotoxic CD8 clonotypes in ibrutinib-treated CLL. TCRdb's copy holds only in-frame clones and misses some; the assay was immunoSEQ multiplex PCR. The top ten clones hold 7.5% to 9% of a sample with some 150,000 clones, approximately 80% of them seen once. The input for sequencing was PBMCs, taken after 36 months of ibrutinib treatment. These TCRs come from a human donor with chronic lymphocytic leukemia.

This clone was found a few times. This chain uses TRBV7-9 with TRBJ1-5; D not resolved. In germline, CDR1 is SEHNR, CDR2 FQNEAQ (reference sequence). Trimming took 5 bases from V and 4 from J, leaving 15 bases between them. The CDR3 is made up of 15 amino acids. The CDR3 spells CASSRSGELNQPQHF. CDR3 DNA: TGTGCCAGCAGCCGCAGTGGGGAGTTAAATCAGCCCCAGCATTTT.

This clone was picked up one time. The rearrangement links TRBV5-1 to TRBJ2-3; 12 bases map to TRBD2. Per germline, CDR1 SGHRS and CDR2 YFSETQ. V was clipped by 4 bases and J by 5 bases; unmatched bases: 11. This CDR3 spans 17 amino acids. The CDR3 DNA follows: TGCGCCAGCAGCCTCCCTAGCGGGGGGGCCCAAAGAGATACGCAGTATTTT. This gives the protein CASSLPSGGAQRDTQYF.

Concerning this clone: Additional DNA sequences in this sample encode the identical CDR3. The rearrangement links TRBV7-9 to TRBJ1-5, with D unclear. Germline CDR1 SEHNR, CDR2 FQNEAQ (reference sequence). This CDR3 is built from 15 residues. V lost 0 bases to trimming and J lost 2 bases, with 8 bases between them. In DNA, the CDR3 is TGTGCCAGCAGCTTAGCGGGAGGAGGCAATCAGCCCCAGCATTTT. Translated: CASSLAGGGNQPQHF.

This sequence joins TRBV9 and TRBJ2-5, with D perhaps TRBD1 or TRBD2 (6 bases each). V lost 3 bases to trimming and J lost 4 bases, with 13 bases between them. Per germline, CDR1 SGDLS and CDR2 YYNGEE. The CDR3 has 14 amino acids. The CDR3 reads CASSAEGVLETQYF. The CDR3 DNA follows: TGTGCCAGCAGCGCGGAGGGGGTCCTAGAGACCCAGTACTTC.

The CDR3 bases are TGTGCCAGCAGTGGACGGCCGAACACTGAAGCTTTCTTT. Amino acid sequence: CASSGRPNTEAFF. The chain employs TRBV2 and TRBJ1-1, with no clear D. The CDR3 is made up of 13 amino acids. Between the trimmed V and J ends, which lost 4 bases and 1 base, there was a span of 7 bases. Germline CDR1 and CDR2: SNHLY and FYNNEI.

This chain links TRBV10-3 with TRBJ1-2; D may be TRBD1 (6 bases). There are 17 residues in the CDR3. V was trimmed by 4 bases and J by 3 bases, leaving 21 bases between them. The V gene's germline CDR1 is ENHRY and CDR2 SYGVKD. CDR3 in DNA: TGTGCCATCAGTGGGTTCAGAGGGGCAGGGGCAGACTATGGCTACACCTTC. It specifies CAISGFRGAGADYGYTF.

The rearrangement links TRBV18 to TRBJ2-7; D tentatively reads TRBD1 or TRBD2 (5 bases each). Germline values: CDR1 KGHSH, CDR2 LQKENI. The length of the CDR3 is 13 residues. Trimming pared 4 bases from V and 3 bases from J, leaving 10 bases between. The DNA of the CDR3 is TGTGCCAGCTCACGGGACCGATACTACGAGCAGTACTTC. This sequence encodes CASSRDRYYEQYF.

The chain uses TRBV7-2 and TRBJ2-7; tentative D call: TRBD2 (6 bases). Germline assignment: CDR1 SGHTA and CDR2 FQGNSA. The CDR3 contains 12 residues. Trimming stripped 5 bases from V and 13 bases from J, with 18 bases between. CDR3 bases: TGTGCCAGCAGCAACCGCGGGACTCACCCTTACTTC. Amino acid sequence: CASSNRGTHPYF.

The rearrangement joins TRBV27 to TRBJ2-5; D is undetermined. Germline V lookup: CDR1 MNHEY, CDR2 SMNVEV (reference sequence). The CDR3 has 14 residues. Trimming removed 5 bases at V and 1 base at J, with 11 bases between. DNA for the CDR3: TGTGCCAGCAGTCCCCGGGCTAGCCAAGAGACCCAGTACTTC. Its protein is CASSPRASQETQYF.

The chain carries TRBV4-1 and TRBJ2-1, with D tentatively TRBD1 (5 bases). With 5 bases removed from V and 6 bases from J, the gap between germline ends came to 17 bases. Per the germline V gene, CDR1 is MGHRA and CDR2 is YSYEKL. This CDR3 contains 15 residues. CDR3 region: CASSSRVLATNEQFF. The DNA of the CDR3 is TGCGCCAGCAGCAGCAGGGTTTTGGCCACCAATGAGCAGTTCTTC.

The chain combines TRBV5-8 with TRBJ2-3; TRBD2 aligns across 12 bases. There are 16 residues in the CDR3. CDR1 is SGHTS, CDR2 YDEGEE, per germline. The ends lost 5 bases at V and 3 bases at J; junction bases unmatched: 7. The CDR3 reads CASRLAGGLMTDTQYF. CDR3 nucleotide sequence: TGTGCCAGCAGGCTAGCGGGGGGGCTGATGACAGATACGCAGTATTTT.

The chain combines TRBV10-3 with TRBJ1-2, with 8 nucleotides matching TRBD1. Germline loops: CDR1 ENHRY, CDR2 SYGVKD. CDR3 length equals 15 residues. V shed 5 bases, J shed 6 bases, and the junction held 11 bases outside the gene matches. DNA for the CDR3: TGTGCCATCAGTCTGGACAGGGCCATTCTCCATGGCTACACCTTC. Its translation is CAISLDRAILHGYTF.